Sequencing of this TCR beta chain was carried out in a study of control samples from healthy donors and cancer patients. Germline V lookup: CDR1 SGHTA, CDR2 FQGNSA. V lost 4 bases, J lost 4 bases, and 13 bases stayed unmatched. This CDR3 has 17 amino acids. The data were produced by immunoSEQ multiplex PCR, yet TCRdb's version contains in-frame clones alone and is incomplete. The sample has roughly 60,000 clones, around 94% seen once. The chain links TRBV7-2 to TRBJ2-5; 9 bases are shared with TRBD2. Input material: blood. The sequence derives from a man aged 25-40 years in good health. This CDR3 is CASSSGGLAGRGETQYF. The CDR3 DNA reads TGTGCCAGCAGCTCCGGAGGGCTAGCGGGAAGAGGAGAGACCCAGTACTTC.